Sequencing of this T cell receptor beta chain was carried out in a study of STAT5B mutations in CD4+ large granular lymphocyte leukemia. This clone came up a few times. Its antigen remains unknown. Trimming cost V 5 bases and J 5 bases; bases outside gene matches: 0. The CDR3 extends over 13 amino acids. CDR1 is MNHEY and CDR2 is SVGAGI in the germline V gene. Generated by immunoSEQ multiplex PCR, the TCRdb table keeps only in-frame clones and is missing some. Of some 40,000 clones listed, approximately 88% are singletons. Overall study results and limits: 8/27 top patient clones versus 2/35 control clones were TRBV06-family.

The rearrangement links TRBV6-5 to TRBJ1-6, with 7 bases lining up with TRBD1. Sequenced: CD4+ T cells from blood buffy coats. This clonotype originated in a human donor in good health. The CDR3 sequence: CASSGQDNSPLHF. The CDR3 DNA reads as TGTGCCAGCAGTGGACAGGATAATTCACCCCTCCACTTT.